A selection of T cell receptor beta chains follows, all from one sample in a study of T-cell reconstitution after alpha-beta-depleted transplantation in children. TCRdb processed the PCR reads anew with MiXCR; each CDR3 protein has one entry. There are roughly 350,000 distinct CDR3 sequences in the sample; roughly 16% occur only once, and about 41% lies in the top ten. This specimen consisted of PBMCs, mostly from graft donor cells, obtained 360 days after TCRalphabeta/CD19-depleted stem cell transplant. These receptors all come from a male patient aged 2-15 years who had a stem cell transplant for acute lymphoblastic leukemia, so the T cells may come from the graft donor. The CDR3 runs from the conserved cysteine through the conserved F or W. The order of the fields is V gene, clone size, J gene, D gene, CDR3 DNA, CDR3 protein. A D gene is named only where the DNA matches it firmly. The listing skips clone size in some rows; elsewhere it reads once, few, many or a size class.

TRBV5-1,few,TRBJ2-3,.,TGCGCCAGCAGCTTGGTTAGCCTTGGTACGCAGTATTTT,CASSLVSLGTQYF
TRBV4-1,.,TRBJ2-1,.,TGCGCCAGCAGCCAAGGCAGGGGAAGAACCCACAATGAGCAGTTCTTC,CASSQGRGRTHNEQFF
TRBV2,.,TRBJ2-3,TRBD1,TGTGCCTCAGGGACAGGGCTCCATCGCACAGATACGCAGTATTTT,CASGTGLHRTDTQYF
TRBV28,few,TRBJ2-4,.,TGTGCCAGCAGTTTGGTGGAAGCCAAAAACATTCAGTACTTC,CASSLVEAKNIQYF
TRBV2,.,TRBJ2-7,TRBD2,TGTGCCAGCAGTGGAACGGCTTGGCGGGAGTTGCGGTACTTC,CASSGTAWRELRYF
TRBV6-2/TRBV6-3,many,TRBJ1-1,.,TGTGCCAGCAGTTCCCAGGGGCGTACTGAAGCTTTCTTT,CASSSQGRTEAFF
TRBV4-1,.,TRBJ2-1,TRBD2,TGCGCCAGCAGCCAAATAGCGGGAGATGAGCAGTTCTTC,CASSQIAGDEQFF
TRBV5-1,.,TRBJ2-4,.,TGCGCCAGCAGCTTGCTAGGTCGGCAAAACATTCAGTACTTC,CASSLLGRQNIQYF
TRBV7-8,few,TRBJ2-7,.,TGTGCCAGCAGCTTACCCCACGACTACGAGCAGTACTTC,CASSLPHDYEQYF
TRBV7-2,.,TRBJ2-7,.,TGTGCCAGCAGCTTAGCGAGGACACACTACGAGCAGTACTTC,CASSLARTHYEQYF
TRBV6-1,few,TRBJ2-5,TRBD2,TGTGCCAGCAGATTTAGCGGGAGAGGGGAGACCCAGTACTTC,CASRFSGRGETQYF
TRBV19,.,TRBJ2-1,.,TGTGCCAGTAGTACCCTGCACGGGTCGGAGCAGTTCTTC,CASSTLHGSEQFF
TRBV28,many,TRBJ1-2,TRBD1,TGTGCCAGCAGGTACCAGGGGGGCCTATATGGCTACACCTTC,CASRYQGGLYGYTF
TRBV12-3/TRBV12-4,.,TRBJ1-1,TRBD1,TGTGCCAGCAGTCGCACCACAGGGGCCAGCAACACTGAAGCTTTCTTT,CASSRTTGASNTEAFF
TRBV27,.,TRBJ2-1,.,TGTGCCAGCAGTTTATCAGGGAGGTGGCCCAATGAGCGGTTCTTC,CASSLSGRWPNERFF
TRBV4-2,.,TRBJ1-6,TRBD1,TGTGCCAGCAGCCAAGATCCCGTCGAGTTTGACAGGGGGTCCCTCCACTTT,CASSQDPVEFDRGSLHF
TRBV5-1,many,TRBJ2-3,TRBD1,TGCGCCAGCAGCTTGGGACAGGGTGGGACAGATACGCAGTATTTT,CASSLGQGGTDTQYF
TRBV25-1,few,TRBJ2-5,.,TGTGCCAGCAGTGTAACAGGGAGTGAGACCCAGTACTTC,CASSVTGSETQYF
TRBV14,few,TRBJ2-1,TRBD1,TGTGCCAGCAGCCAAGATCACTACCGGACAGGGAACGGGGTTTACAATGAGCAGTTCTTC,CASSQDHYRTGNGVYNEQFF
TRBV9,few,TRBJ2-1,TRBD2,TGTGCCAGCAGCCGATGGACTAGCGGGGGCGATGAGCAGTTCTTC,CASSRWTSGGDEQFF
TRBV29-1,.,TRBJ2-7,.,TGCAGCGTTTGGGGCAGGGAGTCCTACGAGCAGTACTTC,CSVWGRESYEQYF
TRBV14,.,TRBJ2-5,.,TGTGCCAGCAGCCCGGCGTTTCATTGGGAGACCCAGTACTTC,CASSPAFHWETQYF
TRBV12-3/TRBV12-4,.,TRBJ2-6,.,TGTGCCAGCAGCTCAACCGGGACCTTCTACTCTGGGGCCAACGTCCTGACTTTC,CASSSTGTFYSGANVLTF
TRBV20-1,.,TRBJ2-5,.,TGCAGTCCCCTTCGGGAGACCCAGTACTTC,CSPLRETQYF
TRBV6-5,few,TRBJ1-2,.,TGTGCCAGCAGTTACTCCGGGGGGCATTGGACCTTC,CASSYSGGHWTF
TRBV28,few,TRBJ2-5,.,TGTGCCAGCAGACAGGGAGAGACCCAGTACTTC,CASRQGETQYF